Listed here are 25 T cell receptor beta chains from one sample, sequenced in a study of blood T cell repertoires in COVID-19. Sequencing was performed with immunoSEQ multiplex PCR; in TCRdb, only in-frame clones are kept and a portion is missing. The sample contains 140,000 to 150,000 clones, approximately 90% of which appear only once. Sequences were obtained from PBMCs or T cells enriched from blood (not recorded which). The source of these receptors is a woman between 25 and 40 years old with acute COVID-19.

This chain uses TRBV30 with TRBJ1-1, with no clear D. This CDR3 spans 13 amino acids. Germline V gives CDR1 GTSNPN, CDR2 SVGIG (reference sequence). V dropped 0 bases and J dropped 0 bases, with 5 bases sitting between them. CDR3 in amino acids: CAWSVEVNTEAFF. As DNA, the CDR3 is TGTGCCTGGAGTGTAGAGGTGAACACTGAAGCTTTCTTT. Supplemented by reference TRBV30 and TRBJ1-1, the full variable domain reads SQTIHQWPATLVQPVGSPLSLECTVEGTSNPNLYWYRQAAGRGLQLLFYSVGIGQISSEVPQNLSASRPQDRQFILSSKKLLLSDSGFYLCAWSVEVNTEAFFGQGTRLTVV.

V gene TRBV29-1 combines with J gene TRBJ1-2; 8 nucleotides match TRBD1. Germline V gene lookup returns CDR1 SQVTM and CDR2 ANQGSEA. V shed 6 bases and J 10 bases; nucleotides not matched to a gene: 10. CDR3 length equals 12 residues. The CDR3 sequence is CSVLDRVLDYTF. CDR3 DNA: TGCAGCGTGCTGGACAGGGTCCTCGACTACACCTTC.

The CDR3 loop reads CASSYSNRGYQPQHF. DNA of the CDR3: TGTGCCAGCAGTTACTCTAACAGGGGTTATCAGCCCCAGCATTTT. V usage is TRBV6-6 and J usage is TRBJ1-5; 7 nucleotides line up with TRBD1. The CDR3 consists of 15 residues. The ends lost 0 bases at V and 5 bases at J; junction bases unmatched: 4. Germline CDR1 is MNHNY and CDR2 is SVGAGI (reference sequence).

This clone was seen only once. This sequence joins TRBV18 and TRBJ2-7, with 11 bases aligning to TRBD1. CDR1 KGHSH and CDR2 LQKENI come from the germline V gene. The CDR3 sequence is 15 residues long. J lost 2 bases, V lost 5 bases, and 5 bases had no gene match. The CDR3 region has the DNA TGTGCCAGCTCAGGTGGGACAGGGGGAGCCTACGAGCAGTACTTC. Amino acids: CASSGGTGGAYEQYF.

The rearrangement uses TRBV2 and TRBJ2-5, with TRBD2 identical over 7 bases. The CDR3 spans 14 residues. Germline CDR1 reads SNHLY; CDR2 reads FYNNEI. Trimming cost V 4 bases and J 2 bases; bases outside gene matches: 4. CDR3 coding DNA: TGTGCCAGCAGTGTACTAGCGCGACAAGAGACCCAGTACTTC. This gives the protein CASSVLARQETQYF. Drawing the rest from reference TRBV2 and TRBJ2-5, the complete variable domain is EPEVTQTPSHQVTQMGQEVILRCVPISNHLYFYWYRQILGQKVEFLVSFYNNEISEKSEIFDDQFSVERPDGSNFTLKIRSTKLEDSAMYFCASSVLARQETQYFGPGTRLLVL.

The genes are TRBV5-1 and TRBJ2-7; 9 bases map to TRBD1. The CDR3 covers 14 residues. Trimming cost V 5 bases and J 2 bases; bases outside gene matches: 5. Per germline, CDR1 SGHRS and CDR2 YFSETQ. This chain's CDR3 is CASSQRQGAYEQYF. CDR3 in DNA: TGCGCCAGCAGTCAAAGACAGGGGGCCTACGAGCAGTACTTC.

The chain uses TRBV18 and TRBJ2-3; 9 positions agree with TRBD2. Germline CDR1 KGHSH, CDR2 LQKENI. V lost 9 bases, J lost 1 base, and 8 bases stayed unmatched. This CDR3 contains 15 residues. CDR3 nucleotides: TGTGCCAGTCGGAGACTAGCGGAGGGCACAGATACGCAGTATTTT. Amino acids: CASRRLAEGTDTQYF.

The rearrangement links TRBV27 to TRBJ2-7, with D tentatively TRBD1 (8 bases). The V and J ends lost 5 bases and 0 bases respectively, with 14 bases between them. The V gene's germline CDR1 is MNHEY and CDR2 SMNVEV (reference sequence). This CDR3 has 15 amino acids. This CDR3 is CASSGGDRPSYEQYF. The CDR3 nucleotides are TGTGCCAGCAGTGGGGGGGACAGGCCCTCCTACGAGCAGTACTTC.

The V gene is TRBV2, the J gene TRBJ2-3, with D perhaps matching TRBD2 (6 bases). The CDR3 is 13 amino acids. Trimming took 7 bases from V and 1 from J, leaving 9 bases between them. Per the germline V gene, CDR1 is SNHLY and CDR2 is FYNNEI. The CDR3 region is CASTSERTDTQYF. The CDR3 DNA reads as TGTGCCAGCACTAGCGAGCGCACAGATACGCAGTATTTT.

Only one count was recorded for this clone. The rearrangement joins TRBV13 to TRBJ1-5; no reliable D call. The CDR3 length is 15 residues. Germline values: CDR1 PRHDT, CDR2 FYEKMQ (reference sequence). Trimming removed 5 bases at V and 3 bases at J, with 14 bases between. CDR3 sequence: CASSPQGRVNQPQHF. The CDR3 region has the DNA TGTGCCAGCAGCCCCCAAGGTCGGGTCAATCAGCCCCAGCATTTT.

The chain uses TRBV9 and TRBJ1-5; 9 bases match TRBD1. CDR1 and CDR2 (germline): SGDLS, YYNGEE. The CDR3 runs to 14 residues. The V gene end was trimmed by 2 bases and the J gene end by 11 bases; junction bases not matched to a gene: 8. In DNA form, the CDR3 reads TGTGCCAGCAGCGTCGGGGGACAGGGAACATCCCAGCATTTT. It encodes CASSVGGQGTSQHF. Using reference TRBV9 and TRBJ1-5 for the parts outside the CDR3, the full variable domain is DSGVTQTPKHLITATGQRVTLRCSPRSGDLSVYWYQQSLDQGLQFLIQYYNGEERAKGNILERFSAQQFPDLHSELNLSSLELGDSALYFCASSVGGQGTSQHFGDGTRLSIL.

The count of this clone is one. The CDR3 DNA reads as TGTGCCAGCAGTCCCCGGGACAGGTACTACGGAAACACCATATATTTT. It specifies CASSPRDRYYGNTIYF. This chain uses TRBV5-6 with TRBJ1-3; 8 bases are a match to TRBD1. J was trimmed by 4 bases and V by 5 bases; bases with no gene match: 11. CDR1 is SGHDT, CDR2 YYEEEE, per germline. The CDR3 contains 16 residues.

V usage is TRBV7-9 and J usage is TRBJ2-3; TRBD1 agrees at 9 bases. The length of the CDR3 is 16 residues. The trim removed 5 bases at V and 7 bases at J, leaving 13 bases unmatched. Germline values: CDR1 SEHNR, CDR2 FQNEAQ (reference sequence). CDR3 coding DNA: TGTGCCAGCAGCGGTATTGACAGGGGGACAACCAATACGCAGTATTTT. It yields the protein CASSGIDRGTTNTQYF.

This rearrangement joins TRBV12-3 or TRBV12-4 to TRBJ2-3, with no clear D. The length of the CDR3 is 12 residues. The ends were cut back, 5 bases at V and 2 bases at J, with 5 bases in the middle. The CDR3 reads CASSLFTDTQYF. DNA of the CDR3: TGTGCCAGCAGTCTCTTCACAGATACGCAGTATTTT.

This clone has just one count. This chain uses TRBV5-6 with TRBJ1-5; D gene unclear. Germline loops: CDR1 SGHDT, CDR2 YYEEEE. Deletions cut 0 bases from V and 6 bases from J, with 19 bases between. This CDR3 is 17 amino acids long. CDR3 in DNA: TGTGCCAGCAGCTTGGCTTTCGGGGAATTTGGTTCTCAGCCCCAGCATTTT. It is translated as CASSLAFGEFGSQPQHF.

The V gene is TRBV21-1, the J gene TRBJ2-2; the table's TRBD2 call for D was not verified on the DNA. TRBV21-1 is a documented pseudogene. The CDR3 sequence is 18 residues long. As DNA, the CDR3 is TGTGCCAGCAGCAAGTACAGCGGGCCTTCCGCCGGGAGCGGGGAGCTGTTTTTT. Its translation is CASSKYSGPSAGSGELFF.

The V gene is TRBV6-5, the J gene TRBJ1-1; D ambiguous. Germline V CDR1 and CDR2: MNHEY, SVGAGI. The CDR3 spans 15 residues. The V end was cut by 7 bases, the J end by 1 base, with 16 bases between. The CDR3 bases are TGTGCCAGCAAAACTAGATTCAGTCAGAACACTGAAGCTTTCTTT. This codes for CASKTRFSQNTEAFF.

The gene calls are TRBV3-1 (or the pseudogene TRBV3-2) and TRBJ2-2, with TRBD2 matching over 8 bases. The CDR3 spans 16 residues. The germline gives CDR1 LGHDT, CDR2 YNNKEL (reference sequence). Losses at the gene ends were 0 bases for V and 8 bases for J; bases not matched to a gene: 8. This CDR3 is CASSQDSAGGPGELFF. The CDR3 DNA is TGTGCCAGCAGCCAAGATTCTGCGGGGGGCCCGGGGGAGCTGTTTTTT.

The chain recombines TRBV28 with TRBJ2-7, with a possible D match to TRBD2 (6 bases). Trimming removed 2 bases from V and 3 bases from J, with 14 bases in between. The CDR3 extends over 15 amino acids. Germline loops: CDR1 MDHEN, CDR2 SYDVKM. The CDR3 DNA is TGTGCCAGCAGTTTACCCGGGACTCAAAACTACGAGCAGTACTTC. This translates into CASSLPGTQNYEQYF.

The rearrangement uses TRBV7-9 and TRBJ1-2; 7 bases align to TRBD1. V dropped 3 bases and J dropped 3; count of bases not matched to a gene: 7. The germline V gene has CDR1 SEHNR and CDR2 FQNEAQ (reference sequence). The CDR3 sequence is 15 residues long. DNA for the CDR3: TGTGCCAGCAGCTTTGACAGGGCCCTTTACTATGGCTACACCTTC. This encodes CASSFDRALYYGYTF.

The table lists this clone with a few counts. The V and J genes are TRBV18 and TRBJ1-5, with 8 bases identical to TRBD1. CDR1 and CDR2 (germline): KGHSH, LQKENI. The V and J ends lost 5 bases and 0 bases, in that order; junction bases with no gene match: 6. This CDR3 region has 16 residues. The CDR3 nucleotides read TGTGCCAGCTCAACGGGGACAGGACCTAGCAATCAGCCCCAGCATTTT. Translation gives CASSTGTGPSNQPQHF.

The CDR3 here is CAWTPMTVYTEAFF. The CDR3 nucleotides read TGTGCCTGGACCCCCATGACAGTTTACACTGAAGCTTTCTTT. The rearrangement links TRBV30 to TRBJ1-1, with D maybe TRBD1 (5 bases). Per germline, CDR1 GTSNPN and CDR2 SVGIG (reference sequence). Trimming pared 4 bases from V and 3 bases from J, leaving 15 bases between. This CDR3 contains 14 residues.

In DNA form, the CDR3 reads TGTGCCAGCAGTTCCCACCCGGGACAGGGGGCTTCAGGTCAGCCCCAGCATTTT. Encoded protein: CASSSHPGQGASGQPQHF. The chain links TRBV6-2 or TRBV6-3 to TRBJ1-5; 12 nucleotides agree with TRBD1. Germline assignment: CDR1 MNHEY and CDR2 SVGEGT. This CDR3 has 18 amino acids. After removal of 4 bases from V and 6 bases from J, the junction contained 13 bases not matched to a gene.

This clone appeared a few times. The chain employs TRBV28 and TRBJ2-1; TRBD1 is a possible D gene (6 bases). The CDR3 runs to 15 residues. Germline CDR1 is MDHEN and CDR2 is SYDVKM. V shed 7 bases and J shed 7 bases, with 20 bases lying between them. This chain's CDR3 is CASMVGGVVRNEQFF. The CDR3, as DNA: TGTGCCAGCATGGTAGGGGGAGTAGTGAGGAATGAGCAGTTCTTC.

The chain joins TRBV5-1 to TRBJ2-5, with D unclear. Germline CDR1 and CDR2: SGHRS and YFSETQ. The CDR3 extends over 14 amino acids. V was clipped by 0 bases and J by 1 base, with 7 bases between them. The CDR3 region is CASSLGTVQETQYF. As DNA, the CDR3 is TGCGCCAGCAGCTTGGGTACGGTCCAAGAGACCCAGTACTTC.